This T cell receptor (beta chain) comes out of a study of T cells in localized non-small cell lung cancer. Study outcomes and limitations: Uninvolved adjacent lung had higher T cell clonality than tumor and all other tissues.

Of note for this clone: The antigen is undetermined.

Germline CDR1 is LNHNV and CDR2 is YYDKDF (reference sequence). The CDR3 runs to 15 residues. The V end was cut by 0 bases, the J end by 1 base, with 7 bases between. Generated by immunoSEQ multiplex PCR, the TCRdb table keeps only in-frame clones and is missing some. The sample contains approximately 25,000 clones, just over 90% of which appear only once. The receptor was derived from a woman aged 40 to 75 with stage I lung adenocarcinoma. The chain employs TRBV15 and TRBJ2-1; possible D gene TRBD1, 5 bases. The sequences come from peripheral blood, collected before any cancer treatment. CDR3 nucleotide sequence: TGTGCCACCAGCAGAGATAAGGGGTCCTACAATGAGCAGTTCTTC. Its translation: CATSRDKGSYNEQFF.